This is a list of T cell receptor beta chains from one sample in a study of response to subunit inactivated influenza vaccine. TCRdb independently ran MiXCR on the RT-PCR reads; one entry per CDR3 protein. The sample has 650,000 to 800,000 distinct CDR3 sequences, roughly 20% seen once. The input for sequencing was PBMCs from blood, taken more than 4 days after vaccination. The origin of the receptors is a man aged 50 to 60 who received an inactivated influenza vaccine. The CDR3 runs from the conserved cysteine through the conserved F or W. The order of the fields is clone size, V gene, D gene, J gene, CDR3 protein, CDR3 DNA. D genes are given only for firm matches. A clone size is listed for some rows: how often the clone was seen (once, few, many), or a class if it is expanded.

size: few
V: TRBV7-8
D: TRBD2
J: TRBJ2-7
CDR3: CASSLAGRGGSYEQYF
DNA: TGTGCCAGCAGCTTAGCGGGTCGGGGGGGCTCCTACGAGCAGTACTTC

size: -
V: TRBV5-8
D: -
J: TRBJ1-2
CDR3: CASSRPGLAYGYTF
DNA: TGTGCCAGCAGCCGCCCGGGGCTAGCGTATGGCTACACCTTC

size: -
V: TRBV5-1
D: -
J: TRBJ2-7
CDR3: CASSLGQDNPSYEQYF
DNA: TGCGCCAGCAGCTTGGGCCAGGACAATCCTAGTTACGAGCAGTACTTC

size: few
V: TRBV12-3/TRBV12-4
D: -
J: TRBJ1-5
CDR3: CASSFPNRNQPQHF
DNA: TGTGCCAGCAGTTTCCCAAACAGGAATCAGCCCCAGCATTTT

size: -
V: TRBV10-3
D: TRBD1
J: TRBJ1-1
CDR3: CATTGTANTEAFF
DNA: TGTGCCACAACCGGGACAGCTAACACTGAAGCTTTCTTT

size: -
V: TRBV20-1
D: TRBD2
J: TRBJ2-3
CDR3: CSARPLSPGGQHGYTDTQYF
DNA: TGCAGTGCTAGGCCCCTATCACCGGGAGGGCAACACGGATACACAGATACGCAGTATTTT

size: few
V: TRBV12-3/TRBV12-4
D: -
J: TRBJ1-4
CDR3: CASRGTEKLFF
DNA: TGTGCCAGCAGGGGGACAGAAAAACTGTTTTTT

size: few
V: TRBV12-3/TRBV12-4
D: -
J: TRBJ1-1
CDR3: CASSFRSFRTEAFF
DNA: TGTGCCAGCAGTTTCCGAAGTTTTCGCACTGAAGCTTTCTTT

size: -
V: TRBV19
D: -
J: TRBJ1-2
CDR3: CATTGRTYGYTF
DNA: TGTGCCACAACGGGACGGACCTATGGCTACACCTTC

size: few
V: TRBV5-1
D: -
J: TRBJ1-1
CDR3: CASSAQGKEAFF
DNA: TGCGCCAGCAGCGCCCAGGGGAAAGAAGCTTTCTTT

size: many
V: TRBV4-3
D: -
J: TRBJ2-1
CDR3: CASSDREGFNEQFF
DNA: TGCGCCAGTAGCGACAGGGAGGGTTTTAATGAGCAGTTCTTC

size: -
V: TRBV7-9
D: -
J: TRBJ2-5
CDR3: CASSLTGSRETQYF
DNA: TGTGCCAGCAGCTTAACAGGGTCGCGCGAGACCCAGTACTTC

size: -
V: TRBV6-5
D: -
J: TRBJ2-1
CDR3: CASSYLPAPTWEQFF
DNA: TGTGCCAGCAGTTACCTGCCCGCTCCTACCTGGGAGCAGTTCTTC

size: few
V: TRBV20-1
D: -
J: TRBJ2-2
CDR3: CSANSDSTGELFF
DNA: TGCAGTGCGAACTCCGACAGTACCGGGGAGCTGTTTTTT

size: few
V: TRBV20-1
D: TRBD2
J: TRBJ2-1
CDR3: CSAEARTSGGHVNEQFF
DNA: TGCAGTGCTGAAGCCCGGACTAGCGGGGGGCACGTCAATGAGCAGTTCTTC

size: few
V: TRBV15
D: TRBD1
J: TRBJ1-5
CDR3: CATSSTGTGGNQPQHF
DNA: TGTGCCACCAGCAGCACCGGGACAGGGGGCAATCAGCCCCAGCATTTT

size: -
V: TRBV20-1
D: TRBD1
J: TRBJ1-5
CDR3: CSATGTGMGNQPQHF
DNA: TGCAGTGCTACCGGGACAGGGATGGGCAATCAGCCCCAGCATTTT

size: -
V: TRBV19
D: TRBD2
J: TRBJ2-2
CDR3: CASRPPRGTGELFF
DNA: TGTGCCAGTAGACCACCGCGGGGGACCGGGGAGCTGTTTTTT

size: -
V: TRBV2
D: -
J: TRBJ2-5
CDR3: CASSDWKETQYF
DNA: TGTGCCAGCAGTGATTGGAAGGAGACCCAGTACTTC

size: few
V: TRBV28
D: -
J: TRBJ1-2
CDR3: CASSQPEQKYGYTF
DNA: TGTGCCAGCAGCCAGCCGGAGCAGAAATATGGCTACACCTTC

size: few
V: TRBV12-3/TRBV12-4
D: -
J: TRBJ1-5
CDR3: CASSLVANQPQHF
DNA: TGTGCCAGCAGTTTGGTGGCGAATCAGCCCCAGCATTTT

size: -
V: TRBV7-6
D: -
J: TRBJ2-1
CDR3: CASSSPGEVVEDEQFF
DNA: TGTGCCAGCAGCTCGCCGGGTGAGGTTGTTGAGGATGAGCAGTTCTTC

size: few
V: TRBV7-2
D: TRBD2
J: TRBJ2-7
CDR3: CASSLNSGSVYEQYF
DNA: TGTGCCAGCAGCTTAAATAGCGGGAGTGTATACGAGCAGTACTTC

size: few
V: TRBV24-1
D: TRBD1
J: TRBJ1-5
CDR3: CATSEGTVGREAQHF
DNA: TGTGCCACCAGTGAGGGGACAGTGGGGAGGGAGGCCCAGCATTTT

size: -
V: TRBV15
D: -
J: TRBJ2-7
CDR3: CATSARGGGISEQYF
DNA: TGTGCCACCAGCGCTAGGGGGGGAGGAATTAGCGAGCAGTACTTC

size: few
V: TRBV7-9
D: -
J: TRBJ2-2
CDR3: CASSYQPNTGELFF
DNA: TGTGCCAGCAGCTACCAACCGAACACCGGGGAGCTGTTTTTT